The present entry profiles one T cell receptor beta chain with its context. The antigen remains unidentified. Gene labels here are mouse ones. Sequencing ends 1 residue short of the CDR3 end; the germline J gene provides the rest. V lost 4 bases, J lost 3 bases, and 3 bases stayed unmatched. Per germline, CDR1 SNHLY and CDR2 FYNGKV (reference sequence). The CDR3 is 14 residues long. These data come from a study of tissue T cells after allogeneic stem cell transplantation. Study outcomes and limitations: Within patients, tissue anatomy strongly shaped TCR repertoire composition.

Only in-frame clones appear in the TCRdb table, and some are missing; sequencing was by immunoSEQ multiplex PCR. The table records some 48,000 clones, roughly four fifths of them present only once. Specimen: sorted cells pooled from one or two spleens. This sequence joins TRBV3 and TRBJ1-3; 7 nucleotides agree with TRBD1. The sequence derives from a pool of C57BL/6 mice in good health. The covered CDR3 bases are TGTGCCAGCAGCTCCGACAGGGTTGGAAATACGCTCTAT. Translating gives CASSSDRVGNTLY. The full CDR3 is CASSSDRVGNTLYF.